The clone carrying this T cell receptor beta chain appeared a few times. Antigen unknown. This entry belongs to a study of T cell repertoires in cytomegalovirus infection. Findings and caveats of the study: Carriers of CMV and the relevant HLA type were discriminated by public TCR beta frequency.

TCRdb analysed the reads with MiXCR anew, one entry per CDR3 protein. The sample has about 310,000 distinct CDR3 sequences, 20% to 25% seen once; the top ten hold roughly 13%. This TCR was recovered from a human donor in good health (CMV status not recorded). Some clones in this sample may be carry-over from other donors' samples. The sample here was cultured PBMCs, taken from culture after CMV antigen stimulation.

For the CDR3, the DNA is TGTGCCAGCCAGGGGACTAGCGGGAACACCGGGGAGCTGTTTTTT. Its protein product is CASQGTSGNTGELFF. The chain employs TRBV12-3 or TRBV12-4 and TRBJ2-2; 11 positions match TRBD2. This CDR3 region has 15 residues. V dropped 8 bases and J dropped 1; count of bases not matched to a gene: 3.